The 14 T cell receptor beta chains presented below share a single source sample, sequenced in a study of CD8 T cells in Susac syndrome. Random hexamers were used to reverse transcribe an amount of about 0.45 to 1 ug RNA. TCRdb re-derived calls from the immunoSEQ multiplex PCR reads in MiXCR, one entry per CDR3 protein. The sample has some 110,000 distinct CDR3 sequences, around 94% seen once; the top ten hold roughly 0.091%. Sequences were obtained from CD4+ T cells from PBMCs. The source is a human donor in good health.

V is TRBV6-2 or TRBV6-3 and J is TRBJ2-1, with 9 positions matching TRBD1. Per the germline V gene, CDR1 is MNHEY and CDR2 is SVGEGT. CDR3 length: 16 amino acids. V trimming: 5 bases; J trimming: 8 bases; junction bases outside the gene matches: 13. CDR3 coding DNA: TGTGCCAGCAGTACACGCGCAGGGACAGGGAAGGATGAGCAGTTCTTC. It encodes CASSTRAGTGKDEQFF.

This clonotype has only a few counts. This sequence joins TRBV6-5 and TRBJ2-7; maybe TRBD1 (7 bases). The germline V and J ends were trimmed by 2 bases and 1 base, with 12 bases remaining between them. The germline V gene encodes CDR1 MNHEY and CDR2 SVGAGI. This CDR3 has 15 residues. The CDR3 nucleotides are TGTGCCAGCAGTTACGGCGGGACAGATTCCTACGAGCAGTACTTC. Translating gives CASSYGGTDSYEQYF.

J is TRBJ1-1 and V is TRBV5-1; weak D call: TRBD1 (5 bases). V lost 6 bases, J lost 3 bases, and 15 bases lay in between. The CDR3 spans 14 residues. From germline, CDR1 is SGHRS and CDR2 YFSETQ. CDR3 nucleotides: TGCGCCAGCACCCTGGGGGGAAGTTACACTGAAGCTTTCTTT. Translated, it gives CASTLGGSYTEAFF.

V gene TRBV25-1 combines with J gene TRBJ2-1; a possible D gene is TRBD1 (7 bases). This CDR3 spans 17 amino acids. Germline V gene lookup returns CDR1 MGHDK and CDR2 SYGVNS. V lost 10 bases, J lost 6 bases, and 28 bases lay in between. CDR3 bases: TGTGCCACCAACCCCTTCAGGGGGGCGGGACAGCCCAATGAGCAGTTCTTC. This translates into CATNPFRGAGQPNEQFF.

Only one count was recorded for this clonotype. The chain uses TRBV10-3 and TRBJ1-3; tentative D call: TRBD1 (5 bases). The CDR3 runs 15 residues. The germline V gene has CDR1 ENHRY and CDR2 SYGVKD. Between the trimmed V and J ends, which lost 6 bases and 0 bases, there was a span of 12 bases. The CDR3 loop is CAISADSYSGNTIYF. The CDR3 coding sequence is TGTGCCATCAGCGCAGACAGCTACTCTGGAAACACCATATATTTT.

The V gene is TRBV7-9, the J gene TRBJ1-1; D remains unclear. V was clipped by 6 bases and J by 7 bases, with 12 bases between them. The CDR3 runs to 12 residues. Germline V gene lookup returns CDR1 SEHNR and CDR2 FQNEAQ (reference sequence). CDR3 residues: CASRPLGNEAFF. Here the CDR3 DNA reads TGTGCCAGCAGGCCTCTGGGGAATGAAGCTTTCTTT.

The chain employs TRBV20-1 and TRBJ2-2; 12 bases fit TRBD1. The CDR3 totals 17 residues. The V segment lost 5 bases and the J segment 5 bases; nucleotides outside the gene matches: 12. The V gene's germline CDR1 is DFQATT and CDR2 SNEGSKA (reference sequence). This chain's CDR3 is CSAQRRDRGRGTGELFF. For the CDR3, the DNA is TGCAGTGCTCAAAGGCGGGACAGGGGGCGAGGAACCGGGGAGCTGTTTTTT.

This sequence joins TRBV18 and TRBJ2-1; 16 nucleotides line up with TRBD2. V lost 7 bases to trimming and J lost 10 bases; unmatched junction nucleotides: 10. This CDR3 has 16 residues. CDR1 KGHSH and CDR2 LQKENI come from the germline V gene. For the CDR3, the DNA is TGTGCCAGCTACGCGTCCGGGACTAGCGGGAGGGGCGAGCAGTTCTTC. This sequence encodes CASYASGTSGRGEQFF. The variable domain in full, completed from reference TRBV18 and TRBJ2-1, reads NAGVMQNPRHLVRRRGQEARLRCSPMKGHSHVYWYRQLPEEGLKFMVYLQKENIIDESGMPKERFSAEFPKEGPSILRIQQVVRGDSAAYFCASYASGTSGRGEQFFGPGTRLTVL.

The count of this clonotype is one. The genes are TRBV20-1 and TRBJ2-7; D is tentatively TRBD1 or TRBD2 (6 bases each). Trimming took off 5 bases at V and 6 bases at J, with 20 bases between the two ends. Germline CDR1 is DFQATT and CDR2 is SNEGSKA (reference sequence). The CDR3 loop spans 14 amino acids. The CDR3 DNA sequence: TGCAGTGCTGGGGGGCGGGGAGGACGCGGCGAGCAGTACTTC. This translates into CSAGGRGGRGEQYF.

The genes are TRBV25-1 and TRBJ1-1, with a weak D call TRBD1 (5 bases). V was pared by 2 bases and J by 6 bases, with 10 bases between. There are 13 residues in the CDR3. CDR1 is MGHDK and CDR2 is SYGVNS in the germline V gene. CDR3 region: CASSENTGAEAFF. CDR3 DNA sequence: TGTGCCAGCAGTGAAAATACAGGAGCTGAAGCTTTCTTT.

The genes are TRBV7-2 and TRBJ1-2; no reliable D call. V shed 4 bases and J shed 3 bases, with 9 bases lying between them. Germline V gives CDR1 SGHTA, CDR2 FQGNSA. The CDR3 spans 13 residues. The CDR3 region is CASSSLGYYGYTF. The CDR3 bases are TGTGCCAGCAGCTCCCTAGGGTACTATGGCTACACCTTC.

The chain carries TRBV18 and TRBJ2-1; 7 bases fit TRBD2. V trimming: 1 base; J trimming: 6 bases; junction bases outside the gene matches: 3. Germline CDR1 is KGHSH and CDR2 is LQKENI. The length of the CDR3 is 14 residues. The CDR3 is CASSPRLAANEQFF. CDR3 bases: TGTGCCAGCTCACCACGGCTAGCGGCCAATGAGCAGTTCTTC.

V usage is TRBV3-1 and J usage is TRBJ1-1; D ambiguous. The V end was cut by 4 bases, the J end by 5 bases, with 8 bases between. The V gene's germline CDR1 is LGHDT and CDR2 YNNKEL (reference sequence). The length of the CDR3 is 12 residues. DNA for the CDR3: TGTGCCAGCAGCCGAGCCGGGACTGAAGCTTTCTTT. This sequence encodes CASSRAGTEAFF. The variable domain in full, with the rest retrieved from reference TRBV3-1 and TRBJ1-1, is DTAVSQTPKYLVTQMGNDKSIKCEQNLGHDTMYWYKQDSKKFLKIMFSYNNKELIINETVPNRFSPKSPDKAHLNLHINSLELGDSAVYFCASSRAGTEAFFGQGTRLTVV.

The rearrangement uses TRBV30 and TRBJ1-1, with D unresolved. The germline V gene has CDR1 GTSNPN and CDR2 SVGIG (reference sequence). The CDR3 contains 13 residues. Trimming removed 4 bases from V and 3 bases from J, with 12 bases in between. CDR3 nucleotide sequence: TGTGCCTGGATGGAGGGAGTTTACACTGAAGCTTTCTTT. This sequence encodes CAWMEGVYTEAFF.